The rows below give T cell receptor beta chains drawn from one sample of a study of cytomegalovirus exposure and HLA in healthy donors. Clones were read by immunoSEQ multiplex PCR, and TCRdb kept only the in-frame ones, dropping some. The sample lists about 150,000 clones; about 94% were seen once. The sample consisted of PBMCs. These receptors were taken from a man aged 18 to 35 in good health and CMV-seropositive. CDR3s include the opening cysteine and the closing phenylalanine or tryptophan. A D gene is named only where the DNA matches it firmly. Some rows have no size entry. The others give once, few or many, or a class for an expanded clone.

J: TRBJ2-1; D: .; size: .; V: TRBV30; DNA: TGTGCCTGGAGTCCAGCGGGACACAGCTCCTACAATGAGCAGTTCTTC; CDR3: CAWSPAGHSSYNEQFF
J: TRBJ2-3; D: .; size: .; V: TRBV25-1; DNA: TGTGCCAGCAGTGAATTCTTTCCCGGGGGAACCACAGATACGCAGTATTTT; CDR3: CASSEFFPGGTTDTQYF
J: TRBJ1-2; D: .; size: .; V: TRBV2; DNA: TGTGCCAGCAGTGTTGAGACAGGAGACTATGGCTACACCTTC; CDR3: CASSVETGDYGYTF
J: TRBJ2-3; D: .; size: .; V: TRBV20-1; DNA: TGCAGTGCTAGTAAAGATACGCAGTATTTT; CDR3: CSASKDTQYF
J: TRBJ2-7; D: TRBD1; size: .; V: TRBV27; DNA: TGTGCCAAGACAGGGGTTGGACGTGGCCAGGGCGAGCAGTACTTC; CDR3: CAKTGVGRGQGEQYF
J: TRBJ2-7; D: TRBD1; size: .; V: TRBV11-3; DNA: TGTGCCAGCAGCTCCGACAGGGCCAACGAGCAGTACTTC; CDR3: CASSSDRANEQYF
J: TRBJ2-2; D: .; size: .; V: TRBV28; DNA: TGTGCCAGCAGCCTTCTAGCGTTCTCCGGGGAGCTGTTTTTT; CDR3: CASSLLAFSGELFF
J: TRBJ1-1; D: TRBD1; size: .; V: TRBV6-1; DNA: TGTGCCAGCAAGGGACAGGGGGCGCCCCGGGGTGAAGCTTTCTTT; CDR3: CASKGQGAPRGEAFF
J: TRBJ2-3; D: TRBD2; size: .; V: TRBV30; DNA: TGTGCCTGGAGTTTCGCGGGAGTTATCTATACGCAGTATTTT; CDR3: CAWSFAGVIYTQYF
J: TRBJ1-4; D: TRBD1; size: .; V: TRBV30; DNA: TGTGCCTGGGACAGGGAGAATGAAAAACTGTTTTTT; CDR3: CAWDRENEKLFF
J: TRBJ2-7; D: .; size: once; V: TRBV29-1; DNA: TGCAGCGCTGTGGACAGTAGCTACGAGCAGTACTTC; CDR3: CSAVDSSYEQYF
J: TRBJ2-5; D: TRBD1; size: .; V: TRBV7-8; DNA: TGTGCCAGCAGCATTCCGGGACAGGGCCGATCGGACCAACTGGGCATCAAGTACTTC; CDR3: CASSIPGQGRSDQLGIKYF
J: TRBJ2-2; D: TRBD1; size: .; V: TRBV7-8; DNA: TGTGCCAGCAATCTTCCGGGACAGACGAACACCGGGGAGCTGTTTTTT; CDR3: CASNLPGQTNTGELFF
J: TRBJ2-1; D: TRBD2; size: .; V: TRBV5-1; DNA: TGCGCCAGCAGCACGGGAGGGGTTAGAGAGCAGTTCTTC; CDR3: CASSTGGVREQFF
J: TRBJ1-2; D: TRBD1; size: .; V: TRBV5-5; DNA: TGTGCCAGCAGGACGGGACAGAACTATGGCTACACCTTC; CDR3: CASRTGQNYGYTF
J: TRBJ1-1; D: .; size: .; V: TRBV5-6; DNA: TGTGCCAGCAGCCCCTTGAGCGTGGGGAACACTGAAGCTTTCTTT; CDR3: CASSPLSVGNTEAFF
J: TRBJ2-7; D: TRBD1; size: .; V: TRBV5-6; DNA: TGTGCCAGCAGCTTCGTAGGGACAGGAACCTACGAGCAGTACTTC; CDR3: CASSFVGTGTYEQYF
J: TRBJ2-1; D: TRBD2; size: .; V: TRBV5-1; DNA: TGCGCCAGCAGCCCGGGCGGGACTAGCGGATACAATGAGCAGTTCTTC; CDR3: CASSPGGTSGYNEQFF
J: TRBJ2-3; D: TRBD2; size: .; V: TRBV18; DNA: TGTGCCAGCTCACCCCCAGTCGTGCCTAGCGGGTATTTCAGGGCAGATACGCAGTATTTT; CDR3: CASSPPVVPSGYFRADTQYF
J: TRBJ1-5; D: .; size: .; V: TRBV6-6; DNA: TGTGCCAGCAGTCCTGGACTTCACAGCAATCAGCCCCAGCATTTT; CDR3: CASSPGLHSNQPQHF
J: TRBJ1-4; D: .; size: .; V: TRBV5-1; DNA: TGCGCCAGCAGCGGGGACTCAACTAATGAAAAACTGTTTTTT; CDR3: CASSGDSTNEKLFF
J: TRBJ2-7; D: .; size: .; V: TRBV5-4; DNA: TGTGCCAGCAGCCGACAGGCCTCCTACGAGCAGTACTTC; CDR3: CASSRQASYEQYF
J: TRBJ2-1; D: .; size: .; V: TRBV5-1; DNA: TGCGCCAGCCAGGATGCCGGATCCTACAATGAGCAGTTCTTC; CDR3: CASQDAGSYNEQFF
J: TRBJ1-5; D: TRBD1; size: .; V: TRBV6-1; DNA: TGTGCCAGCAGTGGGCGGACAGGTGGGCTTAGCAATCAGCCCCAGCATTTT; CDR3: CASSGRTGGLSNQPQHF
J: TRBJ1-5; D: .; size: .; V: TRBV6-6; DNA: TGTGCCAGCAGTTACTCGCCACAGAACAATCAGCCCCAGCATTTT; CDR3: CASSYSPQNNQPQHF
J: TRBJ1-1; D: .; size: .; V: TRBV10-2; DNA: TGCGCCAGCAGTGATTACGGTCCCATGAACACTGAAGCTTTCTTT; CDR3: CASSDYGPMNTEAFF
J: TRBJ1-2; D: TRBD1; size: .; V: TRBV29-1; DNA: TGCAGCGTTGACAGGGGGCAAGGTGGCTACACCTTC; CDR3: CSVDRGQGGYTF
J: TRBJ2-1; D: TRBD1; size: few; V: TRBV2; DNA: TGTGCCAGCACGGGACAGGGGGCGAGTGAGCAGTTCTTC; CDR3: CASTGQGASEQFF
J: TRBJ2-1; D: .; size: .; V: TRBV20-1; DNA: TGCAGTGCTAGAGAAACTATTGAGCAGTTCTTC; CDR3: CSARETIEQFF
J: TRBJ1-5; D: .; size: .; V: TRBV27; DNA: TGTGCCAGCAGTTTACAGACACCGATCGGCTATAGCAATCAGCCCCAGCATTTT; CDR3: CASSLQTPIGYSNQPQHF
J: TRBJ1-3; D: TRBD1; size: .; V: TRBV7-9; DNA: TGTGCCAGCCACGACAGGGAAGTACAGTATGCCGGAAACACCATATATTTT; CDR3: CASHDREVQYAGNTIYF
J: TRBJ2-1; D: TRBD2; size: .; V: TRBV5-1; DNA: TGCGCCAGCAGCTTCGGTATGAGCGGGAGAATAGGCGAGCAGTTCTTC; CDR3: CASSFGMSGRIGEQFF
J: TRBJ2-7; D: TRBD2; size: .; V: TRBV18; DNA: TGTGCCAGCTCACCCCCTGCGGTCAGCGGGAGCACCTACGAGCAGTACTTC; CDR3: CASSPPAVSGSTYEQYF